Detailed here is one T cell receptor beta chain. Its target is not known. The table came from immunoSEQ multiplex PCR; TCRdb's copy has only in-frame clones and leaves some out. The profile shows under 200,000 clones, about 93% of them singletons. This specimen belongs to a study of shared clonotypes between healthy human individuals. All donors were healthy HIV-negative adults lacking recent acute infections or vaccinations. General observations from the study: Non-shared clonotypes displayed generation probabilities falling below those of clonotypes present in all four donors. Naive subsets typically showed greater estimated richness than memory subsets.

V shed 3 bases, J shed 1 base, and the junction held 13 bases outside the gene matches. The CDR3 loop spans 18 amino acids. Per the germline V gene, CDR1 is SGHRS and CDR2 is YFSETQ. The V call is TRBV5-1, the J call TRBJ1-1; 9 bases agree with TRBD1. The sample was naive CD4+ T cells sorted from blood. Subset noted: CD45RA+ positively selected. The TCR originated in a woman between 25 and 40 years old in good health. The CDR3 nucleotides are TGCGCCAGCAGCTATCGACCCCGGGACAGGGTTACGAACACTGAAGCTTTCTTT. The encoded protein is CASSYRPRDRVTNTEAFF.